A selection of T cell receptor beta chains follows, all from one sample in a study of cytomegalovirus exposure and HLA in healthy donors. TCRdb keeps only in-frame clones here, not all; method: immunoSEQ multiplex PCR. The sample totals about 160,000 clones. Input material: PBMCs. The receptors shown here come from a woman in her fifties or sixties in good health and CMV-seronegative. Each CDR3 is given with its conserved first and last residue. A D gene is named only where the DNA matches it firmly.

v_call,j_call,d_call,cdr3_nt,cdr3_aa
TRBV30,TRBJ2-7,TRBD1,TGTGCCTGGAGTGTGTCAGGGACAGGCAACGAGCAGTACTTC,CAWSVSGTGNEQYF
TRBV28,TRBJ1-4,NA,TGTGCCAGCAGTTTTAGTTCACTTCCTAATGAAAAACTGTTTTTT,CASSFSSLPNEKLFF
TRBV28,TRBJ1-2,NA,TGTGCCAGCAGCCCTCGAGGGAGGGATGGCTACACCTTC,CASSPRGRDGYTF
TRBV5-5,TRBJ2-1,TRBD1,TGTGCCAGCAGCTTCTCTTGGACAGGTTCCTACAATGAGCAGTTCTTC,CASSFSWTGSYNEQFF
TRBV2,TRBJ2-7,NA,TGTGCCAGCAGGCAGGGCAGGTACGAGCAGTACTTC,CASRQGRYEQYF
TRBV4-2,TRBJ2-3,TRBD2,TGTGCCAGCAGCCAAAGTACGACCAGCGGGAAAACAGATACGCAGTATTTT,CASSQSTTSGKTDTQYF
TRBV30,TRBJ2-2,TRBD1,TGTGCCTGGTCGACAGGGACGAACACCGGGGAGCTGTTTTTT,CAWSTGTNTGELFF
TRBV19,TRBJ2-2,TRBD1,TGTGCCAGTACCGGACAGGGGAGTTTTTACATCGGGGAGCTGTTTTTT,CASTGQGSFYIGELFF
TRBV14,TRBJ2-1,NA,TGTGCCAGCAGCCGTAATTATCTCGGGACTTCCCTCAATGAGCAGTTCTTC,CASSRNYLGTSLNEQFF
TRBV6-6,TRBJ1-3,NA,TGTGCCAGCAGTTACTCAGGGGACACCATATATTTT,CASSYSGDTIYF
TRBV5-6,TRBJ2-7,NA,TGTGCCAGCAGCTCGACCGGGAGATACGAGCAGTACTTC,CASSSTGRYEQYF
TRBV5-4,TRBJ2-3,NA,TGTGCCAGCAGCTTGATTGTTAGTGCAGATACGCAGTATTTT,CASSLIVSADTQYF
TRBV9,TRBJ2-2,TRBD1,TGTGCCAGCAGCGTGCCACGGACAGGGCCCAACACCGGGGAGCTGTTTTTT,CASSVPRTGPNTGELFF
TRBV4-2,TRBJ2-7,TRBD1,TGTGCCAGCAGCCAAGCACCGGGACAGGGCGCCTACGAGCAGTACTTC,CASSQAPGQGAYEQYF
TRBV5-1,TRBJ1-1,TRBD1,TGCGCCAGCAGCTGGGGACAGGGAGTGAACACTGAAGCTTTCTTT,CASSWGQGVNTEAFF
TRBV28,TRBJ1-5,TRBD1,TGTGCCAGCACCACCAGGGGGCTTAGCAATCAGCCCCAGCATTTT,CASTTRGLSNQPQHF
TRBV28,TRBJ1-5,NA,TGTGCCAGCAGTCTCGACAGTTATCAGCCCCAGCATTTT,CASSLDSYQPQHF
TRBV5-1,TRBJ2-1,TRBD1,TGCGCCAGCAGCTCGGGACAGGGGTCCAATGAGCAGTTCTTC,CASSSGQGSNEQFF
TRBV20-1,TRBJ2-1,NA,TGCAGTGTGATGAGGGATCCTGAGCAGTTCTTC,CSVMRDPEQFF
TRBV30,TRBJ1-2,TRBD1,TGTGCCTGGACTGGTGACAGGGAGTCTGGCTACACCTTC,CAWTGDRESGYTF
TRBV5-1,TRBJ2-7,TRBD2,TGCGCCAGCAGCTTTTCCCAGGGACTAGCGGTCGTCTACGAGCAGTACTTC,CASSFSQGLAVVYEQYF
TRBV9,TRBJ1-2,TRBD1,TGTGCCAGCAGTCCCGTGGGACAGGGCGATGGCTACACCTTC,CASSPVGQGDGYTF
TRBV28,TRBJ2-3,NA,TGTGCCAGCAGTTTGAGGTCTGTCGGCAATACGCAGTATTTT,CASSLRSVGNTQYF
TRBV5-6,TRBJ2-3,TRBD1,TGTGCCAGCAGCTTGGCCGGGACAGGGGCAGATACGCAGTATTTT,CASSLAGTGADTQYF
TRBV19,TRBJ2-7,NA,TGTGCCAGTTCCCCTTCCGATCGGTACGAGCAGTACTTC,CASSPSDRYEQYF
TRBV2,TRBJ1-3,NA,TGTGCCAGCAAAGCCCAGGGCCCCGGAAACACCATATATTTT,CASKAQGPGNTIYF
TRBV5-6,TRBJ1-1,NA,TGTGCCAGCAGCCATTGGGGAGCTCTGAACACTGAAGCTTTCTTT,CASSHWGALNTEAFF
TRBV28,TRBJ2-7,TRBD2,TGTGCCAGCATCCCAGGCCGGTCTAGCGGGAGGCACGAGCAGTACTTC,CASIPGRSSGRHEQYF
TRBV29-1,TRBJ2-7,NA,TGCAATCCCTCTAATCTCCAGGGGGGAAACGAGCAGTACTTC,CNPSNLQGGNEQYF
TRBV4-3,TRBJ1-2,TRBD1,TGCGCCAGCAGCCAAGTAGGACAGGGACTCAGTAGCTACACCTTC,CASSQVGQGLSSYTF
TRBV29-1,TRBJ2-1,NA,TGCAGCGTTGAGGCTAGCCGCCATGAGCAGTTCTTC,CSVEASRHEQFF
TRBV7-9,TRBJ1-1,TRBD1,TGTGCCAGCAGCCCAAGCCACGGACAGGGGGTGGGCACTGAAGCTTTCTTT,CASSPSHGQGVGTEAFF
TRBV4-1,TRBJ2-4,TRBD2,TGCGCCAGCAGCCAGGGGGGGAGGGCCGCCCTAGCCAAAAACATTCAGTACTTC,CASSQGGRAALAKNIQYF
TRBV20-1,TRBJ1-2,TRBD1,TGCAGTGCAACAAGACAGGGGGGCTACACCTTC,CSATRQGGYTF
TRBV4-1,TRBJ2-7,NA,TGCGCCAGCAGCCAAGAATTTCCAGGGGTTTCCTACGAGCAGTACTTC,CASSQEFPGVSYEQYF
TRBV27,TRBJ2-7,NA,TGTGCCAGCAGTCCGCTAGGTGGGGGCCGCTCCTACGAGCAGTACTTC,CASSPLGGGRSYEQYF
TRBV12-5,TRBJ1-2,NA,TGTGCTAGTGGTTTGGGGTACGGGGGCTATGGCTACACCTTC,CASGLGYGGYGYTF
TRBV15,TRBJ2-7,NA,TGTGCCACCAGCAGAGTTCGTCTAGCACAAAACGAGCAGTACTTC,CATSRVRLAQNEQYF
TRBV25-1,TRBJ1-2,NA,TGTGCCAGCAGTGGTACTCACAGTAGGGGGAACTATGGTTACACCTTC,CASSGTHSRGNYGYTF
TRBV9,TRBJ1-3,NA,TGTGCCAGCAGCTTGGCTTTCTCTGGAAACACCATATATTTT,CASSLAFSGNTIYF
TRBV4-3,TRBJ1-4,TRBD1,TGCGCCAGCAGCCAAGTGGTCAGGGGGACTAATGAAAAACTGTTTTTT,CASSQVVRGTNEKLFF
TRBV10-3,TRBJ1-3,NA,TGTGCCATCAGTTCCCAGGGGCCGAGCTCTGGAAACACCATATATTTT,CAISSQGPSSGNTIYF